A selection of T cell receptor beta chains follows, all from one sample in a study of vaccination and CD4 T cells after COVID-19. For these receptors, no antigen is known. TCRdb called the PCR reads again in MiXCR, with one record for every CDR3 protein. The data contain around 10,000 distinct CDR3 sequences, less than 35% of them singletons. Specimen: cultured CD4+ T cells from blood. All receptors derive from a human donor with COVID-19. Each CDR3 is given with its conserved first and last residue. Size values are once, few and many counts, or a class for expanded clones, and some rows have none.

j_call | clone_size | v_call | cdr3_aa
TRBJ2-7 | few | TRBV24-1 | CATSDPTGEQYF
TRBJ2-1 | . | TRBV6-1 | CASRKNSGGYNEQFF
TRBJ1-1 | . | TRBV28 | CASHLPRQGSTEAFF
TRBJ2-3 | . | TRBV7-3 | CASGSGGLDSDTQYF
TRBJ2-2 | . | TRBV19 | CASSPSYTGELFF
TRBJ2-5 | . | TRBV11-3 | CASSSGTSGQETQYF
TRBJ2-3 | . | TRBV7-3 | CASSGTSGGADTQYF
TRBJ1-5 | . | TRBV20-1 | CSASNRGGNQSQHF
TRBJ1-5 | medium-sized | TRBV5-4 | CASSLQGADNQPQHF
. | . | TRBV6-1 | CASSPATEQFF
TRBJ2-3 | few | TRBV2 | CASDRDAASTDTQYF
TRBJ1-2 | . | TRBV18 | CASSLRTETYGYTF
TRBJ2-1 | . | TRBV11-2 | CASSPDRATYNEQFF
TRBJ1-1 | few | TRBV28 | CASSLQYTEAFF
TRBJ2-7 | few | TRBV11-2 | CASSLDRDLGYEQYF